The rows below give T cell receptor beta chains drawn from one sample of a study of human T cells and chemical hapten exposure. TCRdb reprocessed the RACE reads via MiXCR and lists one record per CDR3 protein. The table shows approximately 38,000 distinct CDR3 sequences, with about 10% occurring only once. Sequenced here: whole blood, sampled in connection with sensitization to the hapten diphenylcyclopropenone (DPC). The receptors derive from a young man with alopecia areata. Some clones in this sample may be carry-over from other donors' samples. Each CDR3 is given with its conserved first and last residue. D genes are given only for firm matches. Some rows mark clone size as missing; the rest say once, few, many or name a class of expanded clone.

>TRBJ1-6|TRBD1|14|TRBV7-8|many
TGTGCCAGCAGCAGGGACAGGGGTAATTCACCCCTCCACTTT
CASSRDRGNSPLHF
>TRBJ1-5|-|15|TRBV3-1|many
TGTGCCAGCAGCCAAGATCCAGGGCGAGATCAGCCCCAGCATTTT
CASSQDPGRDQPQHF
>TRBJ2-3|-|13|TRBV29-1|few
TGCTCAACCAGGGGAACTAGCACAGATACGCAGTATTTT
CSTRGTSTDTQYF
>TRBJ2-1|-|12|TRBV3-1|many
TGTGCCAGCAGCCCGACTCTGGATGAGCAGTTCTTC
CASSPTLDEQFF
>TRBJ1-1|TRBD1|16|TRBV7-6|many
TGTGCCAGCTGTCTAACCCGGGACAGGGAGAACACTGAAGCTTTCTTT
CASCLTRDRENTEAFF
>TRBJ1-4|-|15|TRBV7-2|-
TGTGCCAGCAGCCCTTTCGACGGAATTAATGAAAAACTGTTTTTT
CASSPFDGINEKLFF
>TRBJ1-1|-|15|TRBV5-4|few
TGTGTCAGCAGCTTGCTGGACAGCGGAAACACTGAAGCTTTCTTT
CVSSLLDSGNTEAFF
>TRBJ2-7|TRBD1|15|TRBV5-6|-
TGTGCCAGCAGCTTAAGACAGGGGGAAGCCTACGAGCAGTACTTC
CASSLRQGEAYEQYF
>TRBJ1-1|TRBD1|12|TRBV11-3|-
TGTGCCAGCAGCTCCTGGACAGGTGAAGCTTTCTTT
CASSSWTGEAFF
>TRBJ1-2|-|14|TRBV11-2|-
TGTGCCAGCAGCTTAGATGGACAGTTCTATGGCTACACCTTC
CASSLDGQFYGYTF
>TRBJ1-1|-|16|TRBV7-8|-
TGTGCCAGCAGCTTAGCGCCACCGAACAGGGACACTGAAGCTTTCTTT
CASSLAPPNRDTEAFF
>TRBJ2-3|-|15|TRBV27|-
TGTGCCAGCAGCTCGCCCGCGGGGGCCACAGATACGCAGTATTTT
CASSSPAGATDTQYF
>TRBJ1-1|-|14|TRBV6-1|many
TGTGCCAGCAGTGAAGTGTGGGGTGCCACTGAAGCTTTCTTT
CASSEVWGATEAFF
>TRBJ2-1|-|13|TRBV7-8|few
TGTGCCAGCAGCTTAGATCCCCTAAATGAGCAGTTCTTC
CASSLDPLNEQFF
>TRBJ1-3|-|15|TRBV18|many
TGTGCCAGCTCTTTAGGCGGAGGCTCTGGAAACACCATATATTTT
CASSLGGGSGNTIYF
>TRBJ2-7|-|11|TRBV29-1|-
TGTAGCGTTGAAGAGTCCTACGAGCAGTACTTC
CSVEESYEQYF
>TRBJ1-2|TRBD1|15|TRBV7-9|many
TGTGCCAGCAGCCCTAACCTCCGGGACAGCTATGGCTACACCTTC
CASSPNLRDSYGYTF
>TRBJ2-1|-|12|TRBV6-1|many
TGTGCCAGCAGTGAAATGGGCAATGAGCAGTTCTTC
CASSEMGNEQFF
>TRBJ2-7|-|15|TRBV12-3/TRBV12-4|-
TGTGCCAGCAGTTTATCCGCAGTCTACTCCTACGAGCAGTACTTC
CASSLSAVYSYEQYF
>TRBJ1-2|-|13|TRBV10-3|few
TGTGCCATCACCCCTAGGACAGTTGGAGACTACACCTTC
CAITPRTVGDYTF
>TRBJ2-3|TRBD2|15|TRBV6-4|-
TGTGCCGGCAGTGAAGCTAGCGGAAGCACAGATACGCAGTATTTT
CAGSEASGSTDTQYF
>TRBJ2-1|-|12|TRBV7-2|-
TGTGCCAGCAGCTTCTCCACCAATGAGCAGTTCTTC
CASSFSTNEQFF
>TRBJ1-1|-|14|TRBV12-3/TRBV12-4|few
TGTGCCAGCAGTTTAGCGAAGACGAGCACTGAAGCTTTCTTT
CASSLAKTSTEAFF
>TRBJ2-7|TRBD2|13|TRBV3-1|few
TGTGCCAGCAGCCAAGGACTAGCTTACGAGCAGTACTTC
CASSQGLAYEQYF
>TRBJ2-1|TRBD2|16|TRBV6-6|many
TGTGCCAGCACTCAGGGAGCGGGAGCTGGGTACAATGAGCAGTTCTTC
CASTQGAGAGYNEQFF
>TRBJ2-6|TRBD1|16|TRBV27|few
TGTGCCAGCAGTCCCGACAGGGGTGCTGGGGCCAACGTCCTGACTTTC
CASSPDRGAGANVLTF
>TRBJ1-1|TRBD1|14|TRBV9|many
TGTGCCAGCAGCGTGACAGGGAAGAACACTGAAGCTTTCTTT
CASSVTGKNTEAFF
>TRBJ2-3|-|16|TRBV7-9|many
TGTGCCAGCAGCTTTTTGGGGGCCACGAATACAGATACGCAGTATTTT
CASSFLGATNTDTQYF
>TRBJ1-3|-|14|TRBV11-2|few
TGTGCCAGCCTAGACAGGACCTCTGGAAACACCATATATTTT
CASLDRTSGNTIYF
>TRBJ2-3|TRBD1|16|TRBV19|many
TGTGCCAGTAGATCCCACCGGGACAGGGTCACAGATACGCAGTATTTT
CASRSHRDRVTDTQYF
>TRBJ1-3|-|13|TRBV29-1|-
TGCAGCGTTGGGATGCCCCCTGGAAACACCATATATTTT
CSVGMPPGNTIYF
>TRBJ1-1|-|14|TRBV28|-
TGTGCCAGCCGCCGGAACTACATGAACACTGAAGCTTTCTTT
CASRRNYMNTEAFF
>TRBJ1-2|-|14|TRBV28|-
TGTGCCAGCAGTTTAAATCAGGGGCGCGGAGGCTACACCTTC
CASSLNQGRGGYTF
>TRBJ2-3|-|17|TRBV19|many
TGTGCCAGTAGTATAGGGAGGGGCCGGACCTTCACAGATACGCAGTATTTT
CASSIGRGRTFTDTQYF
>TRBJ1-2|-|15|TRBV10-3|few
TGTGCCATCAGTTCCCGTGAGGGGTTTGAGAAGGGCTACACCTTC
CAISSREGFEKGYTF
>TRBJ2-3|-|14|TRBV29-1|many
TGCAGCGTTGACGATCGACAGAGCACAGATACGCAGTATTTT
CSVDDRQSTDTQYF
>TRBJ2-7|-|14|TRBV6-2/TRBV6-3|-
TGTGCCAGCAGTCCTCCGGGCCACCCCTACGAGCAGTACTTC
CASSPPGHPYEQYF
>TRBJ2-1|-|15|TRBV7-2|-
TGTGCCAGCAGCTTAGTAGGTAGAGGATCCAATGAGCAGTTCTTC
CASSLVGRGSNEQFF
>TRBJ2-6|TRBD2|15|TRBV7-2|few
TGTGGCGGCAGGGCGGGAGGCCCTGGGGCCAACGTCCTGACTTTC
CGGRAGGPGANVLTF
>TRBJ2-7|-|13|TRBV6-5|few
TGTGCCAGCAGTTACCCGGGGACCCACGAGCAGTACTTC
CASSYPGTHEQYF
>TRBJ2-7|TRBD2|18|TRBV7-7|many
TGTGCCAGCAGCAACCAACGCAATCCGGAAGCGGGGGCGTACGAGCAGTACTTC
CASSNQRNPEAGAYEQYF
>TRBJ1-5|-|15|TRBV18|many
TGTGCCAGCTCACCACTAAAGGGAGGGGATCAGCCCCAGCATTTT
CASSPLKGGDQPQHF
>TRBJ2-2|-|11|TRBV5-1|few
TGCGCCAGCAGCTCTATCGGGGAGCTGTTTTTT
CASSSIGELFF
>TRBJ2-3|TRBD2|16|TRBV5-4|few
TGTGCCAGCAGCACCACCGGGACTAGCGGGAGAGATACGCAGTATTTT
CASSTTGTSGRDTQYF